This passage covers 8 T cell receptor beta chains from one sample sequenced in a study of CD8+ T cells in alopecia areata. Extraction and reverse transcription of RNA yielded cDNA as the sequencing template. TCRdb's table, derived via immunoSEQ multiplex PCR, lists solely in-frame clones and lacks some. The table lists about 180,000 clones, around 51% of them singletons. Described treatment: oral pan-JAK inhibitor, 5-10 mg twice daily. Source: CD8+ T cells sorted from blood, taken around week 54, from a patient treated with tofacitinib. The receptor set was obtained from a human donor with alopecia areata.

The gene calls are TRBV6-5 and TRBJ1-2, with D possibly TRBD1 on 6 matching bases. The CDR3 has 14 residues. V was shortened by 2 bases and J by 4 bases, with 11 bases between the two germline ends. Looked up from germline, CDR1 is MNHEY and CDR2 is SVGAGI. CDR3 DNA: TGTGCCAGCAGTTACCGGGGGCGCGGCTATGGCTACACCTTC. It translates to CASSYRGRGYGYTF.

The rearrangement joins TRBV2 to TRBJ2-5, with TRBD2 as a possible D gene (5 bases). The V and J ends lost 3 bases and 1 base respectively, with 12 bases between them. Germline V gene data show CDR1 as SNHLY and CDR2 as FYNNEI. This CDR3 comprises 15 residues. The CDR3 is CASSDLRVRQETQYF. The CDR3 coding sequence is TGTGCCAGCAGTGACTTGAGGGTACGCCAAGAGACCCAGTACTTC.

This clone was recorded a few times. This chain links TRBV14 with TRBJ1-6; D not resolved. With 4 bases removed from V and 10 bases from J, the gap between germline ends came to 14 bases. This CDR3 contains 14 residues. CDR1 is SGHDN, CDR2 FVKESK, per germline. The DNA for the CDR3 is TGTGCCAGCAGCCGGGGAGCCGCCGGGTCACCCCTCCACTTT. Its protein is CASSRGAAGSPLHF.

This clone was counted a few times. The chain's CDR3 is CAWSVGRSFEAFF. Here the CDR3 DNA reads TGTGCCTGGAGCGTTGGTCGAAGTTTTGAAGCTTTCTTT. The J gene is TRBJ1-1, the V gene TRBV30; D is unresolved. V shed 3 bases and J shed 7 bases, with 15 bases lying between them. The CDR3 consists of 13 residues. Germline CDR1 reads GTSNPN; CDR2 reads SVGIG (reference sequence).

There are a few counts of this clone. The rearrangement joins TRBV5-1 to TRBJ1-5, with 10 bases matching TRBD1. This CDR3 is 15 amino acids long. Germline lookup yields CDR1 SGHRS and CDR2 YFSETQ. J was trimmed by 6 bases and V by 5 bases; bases with no gene match: 8. The CDR3 DNA sequence: TGCGCCAGCAGTCCCGGGACAGGGGCGAGTCAGCCCCAGCATTTT. It codes for CASSPGTGASQPQHF.

The chain carries TRBV4-3 and TRBJ2-7; D remains ambiguous. V gave up 0 bases and J gave up 0 bases, with 9 bases separating them. Germline CDR1 reads LGHNA; CDR2 reads YSLEER. The CDR3 covers 15 residues. The CDR3 loop is CASSQDRHYSYEQYF. CDR3 nucleotides: TGCGCCAGCAGCCAAGATCGGCATTACTCCTACGAGCAGTACTTC.

This clone was seen only once. The V call is TRBV19, the J call TRBJ1-2, with TRBD1 matching over 8 bases. CDR1 and CDR2 from the germline V gene are LNHDA and SQIVND (reference sequence). The CDR3 runs to 15 residues. V dropped 9 bases and J dropped 0; count of bases not matched to a gene: 9. The CDR3 nucleotides are TGTGCCAGCAAGGGACAGGAGAACTCTAACTATGGCTACACCTTC. The encoded protein is CASKGQENSNYGYTF.

Regarding this clone: Different DNA sequences within this sample yield the same CDR3. This chain joins TRBV13 and TRBJ2-2, with D uncertain. The CDR3 is 11 amino acids. V was cut by 9 bases and J by 2 bases, with 4 bases left in between. The germline V gene has CDR1 PRHDT and CDR2 FYEKMQ (reference sequence). The CDR3 protein is CASTNTGELFF. The DNA of the CDR3 is TGTGCCAGTACAAACACCGGGGAGCTGTTTTTT.